Below, 8 T cell receptor beta chains from the same sample are listed, as sequenced in a study of T-cell reconstitution after alpha-beta-depleted transplantation in children. Unique molecular identifiers were used in preparing the TCRbeta library. TCRdb re-called the PCR reads with MiXCR, one entry per CDR3 protein. Of 200,000 to 250,000 distinct CDR3 sequences listed, approximately 9.8% were seen once; the top ten hold 5.1%. Sequenced here: PBMCs from the stem cell graft donor, sampled from the stem cell graft. The receptors come from a human donor who donated a stem cell graft to a child with SCID.

This clonotype was seen many times. The CDR3 DNA is TGTGCCAGCAGTTACGGGACAGGGGGCTTTGGCTACACCTTC. Protein product: CASSYGTGGFGYTF. The chain joins TRBV6-5 to TRBJ1-2; 12 positions match TRBD1. V gave up 2 bases and J gave up 7 bases; unmatched junction bases: 2. The CDR3 has 14 residues. The germline gives CDR1 MNHEY, CDR2 SVGAGI.

The V and J genes are TRBV7-2 and TRBJ2-1, with 9 bases matching TRBD1. From germline, CDR1 is SGHTA and CDR2 FQGNSA. The CDR3 sequence is 15 residues long. J lost 1 base, V lost 5 bases, and 3 bases had no gene match. CDR3 in amino acids: CASSRDRVSYNEQFF. The CDR3 DNA reads as TGTGCCAGCAGCCGGGACAGGGTATCCTACAATGAGCAGTTCTTC.

This clonotype was counted ten times or more. CDR3 amino acids: CASRPTDTQYF. DNA of the CDR3: TGTGCCAGCAGACCCACAGATACGCAGTATTTT. J is TRBJ2-3 and V is TRBV12-3 or TRBV12-4, with D unclear. The V and J ends lost 6 bases and 2 bases respectively, with 3 bases between them. This CDR3 comprises 11 residues.

This clonotype has only a few counts. The genes are TRBV5-1 and TRBJ2-3; D uncertain. The V and J ends lost 1 base and 0 bases respectively, with 6 bases between them. The CDR3 is made up of 14 amino acids. Germline CDR1 is SGHRS and CDR2 is YFSETQ. The CDR3 DNA is TGCGCCAGCAGCTTGCGTGCTAGCACAGATACGCAGTATTTT. Protein sequence: CASSLRASTDTQYF.

The chain has TRBV20-1 and TRBJ2-3; weak D call: TRBD1 (6 bases). Per germline, CDR1 DFQATT and CDR2 SNEGSKA (reference sequence). This CDR3 region has 17 residues. Trimming took off 6 bases at V and 5 bases at J, with 27 bases between the two ends. The CDR3 DNA is TGCAGTGCAGAGGTTATGGTCGGACAGAGAATCGGAGATACGCAGTATTTT. It yields the protein CSAEVMVGQRIGDTQYF.

The sample holds many counts of this clonotype. The chain has TRBV7-8 and TRBJ1-5; D gene ambiguous. Germline CDR1 is SGHVS and CDR2 is FQNEAQ. With 1 base removed from V and 9 bases from J, the gap between germline ends came to 4 bases. This CDR3 region has 11 residues. CDR3 region: CASSLDGPQHF. The CDR3 DNA reads TGTGCCAGCAGCTTAGATGGGCCCCAGCATTTT.

In the case of this clonotype: This may be a read error, as it is one base from a much larger clone. The J gene is TRBJ2-5, the V gene TRBV7-2; D is possibly TRBD1 (5 bases). The length of the CDR3 is 14 residues. The V gene's germline CDR1 is SGHTA and CDR2 FQGNSA. This CDR3 reads CASSLRTFQEIQYF. The CDR3 nucleotides read TGTGCCAGCAGCCTACGGACATTCCAAGAGATCCAGTACTTC.

The chain employs TRBV7-8 and TRBJ1-1; no clear D. The CDR3 sequence is 16 residues long. The germline V gene has CDR1 SGHVS and CDR2 FQNEAQ. V was shortened by 2 bases and J by 2 bases, with 15 bases between the two germline ends. This chain's CDR3 is CASSLLIVGKNTEAFF. For the CDR3, the DNA is TGTGCCAGCAGCTTATTAATAGTAGGAAAAAACACTGAAGCTTTCTTT.